This T cell receptor (beta chain) comes out of a study of cytomegalovirus exposure and HLA in healthy donors. Primers: 60 Vbeta forward and 13 Jbeta reverse. Method: immunoSEQ multiplex PCR; TCRdb's copy keeps in-frame clones and lacks some. Here the sample spans about 180,000 clones, about 81% being singletons. Study-wide results and limits: High specificity and sensitivity for cytomegalovirus status were reported for the classifier. One cluster of highly shared sequence variants probably arose as a sequencing artifact. Among TCR beta chains, those listed as cytomegalovirus-associated numbered over 150. Reports state that TCR beta sequences accurately predicted most subjects' HLA-A and HLA-B alleles.

Notes on this clone: What it binds is not known.

The TCR sequence derives from a man aged 40-49 years in good health and CMV-seronegative. What was sequenced was PBMCs.

This CDR3 reads CASSLAAGPADTQYF. The CDR3 nucleotides are TGTGCCAGCAGCTTAGCGGCAGGGCCGGCAGATACGCAGTATTTT. This chain links TRBV7-2 with TRBJ2-3; weak D call: TRBD1 (5 bases). Trimming took off 0 bases at V and 4 bases at J, with 11 bases between the two ends. CDR3 length: 15 amino acids. Germline loops: CDR1 SGHTA, CDR2 FQGNSA.